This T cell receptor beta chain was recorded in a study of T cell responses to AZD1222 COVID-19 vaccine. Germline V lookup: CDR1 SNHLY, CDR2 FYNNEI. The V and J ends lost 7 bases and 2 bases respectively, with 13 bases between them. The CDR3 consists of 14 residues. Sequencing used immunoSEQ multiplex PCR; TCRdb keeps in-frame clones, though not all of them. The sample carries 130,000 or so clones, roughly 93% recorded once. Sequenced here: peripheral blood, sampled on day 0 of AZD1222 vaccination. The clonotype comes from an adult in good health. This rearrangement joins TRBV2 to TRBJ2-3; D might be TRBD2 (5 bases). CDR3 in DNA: TGTGCCAGCAAAGAGGGCTCCTCCACAGATACGCAGTATTTT. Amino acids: CASKEGSSTDTQYF.